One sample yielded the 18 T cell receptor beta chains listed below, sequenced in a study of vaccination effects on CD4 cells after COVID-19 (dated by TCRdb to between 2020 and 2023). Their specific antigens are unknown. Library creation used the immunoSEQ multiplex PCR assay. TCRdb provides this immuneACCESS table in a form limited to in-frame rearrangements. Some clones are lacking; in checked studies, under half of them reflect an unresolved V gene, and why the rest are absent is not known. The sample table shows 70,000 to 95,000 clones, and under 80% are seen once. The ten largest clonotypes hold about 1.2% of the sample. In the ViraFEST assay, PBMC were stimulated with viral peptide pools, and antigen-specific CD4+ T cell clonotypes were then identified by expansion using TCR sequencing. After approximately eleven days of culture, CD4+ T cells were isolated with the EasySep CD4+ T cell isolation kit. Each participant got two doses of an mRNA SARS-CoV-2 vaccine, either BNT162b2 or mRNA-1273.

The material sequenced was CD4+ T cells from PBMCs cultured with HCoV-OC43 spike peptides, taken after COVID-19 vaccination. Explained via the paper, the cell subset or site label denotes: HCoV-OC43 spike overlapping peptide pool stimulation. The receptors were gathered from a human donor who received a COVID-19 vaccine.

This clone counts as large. The CDR3 nucleotides read TGTGCCAGCTCACCGGAGACACTCGGCTACACCTTC. Amino acids: CASSPETLGYTF. The V call is TRBV18, the J call TRBJ1-2; D ambiguous. The CDR3 loop spans 12 amino acids. The germline V gene encodes CDR1 KGHSH and CDR2 LQKENI. Trimming stripped 3 bases from V and 8 bases from J, with 10 bases between.

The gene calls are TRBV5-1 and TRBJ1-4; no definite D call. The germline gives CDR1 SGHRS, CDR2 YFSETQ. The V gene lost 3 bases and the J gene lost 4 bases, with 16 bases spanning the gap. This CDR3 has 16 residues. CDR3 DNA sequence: TGCGCCAGCAGCTCCCTAGCCGGGGTAGTTAATGAAAAACTGTTTTTT. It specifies CASSSLAGVVNEKLFF.

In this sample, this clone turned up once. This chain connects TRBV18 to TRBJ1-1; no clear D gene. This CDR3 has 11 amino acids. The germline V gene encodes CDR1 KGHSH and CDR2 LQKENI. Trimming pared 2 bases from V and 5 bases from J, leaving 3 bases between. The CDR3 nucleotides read TGTGCCAGCTCACCAGGGACTGAAGCTTTCTTT. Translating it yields CASSPGTEAFF.

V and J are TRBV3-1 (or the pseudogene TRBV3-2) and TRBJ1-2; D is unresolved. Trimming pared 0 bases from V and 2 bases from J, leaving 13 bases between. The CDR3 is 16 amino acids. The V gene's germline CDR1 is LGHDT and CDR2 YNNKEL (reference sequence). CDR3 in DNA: TGTGCCAGCAGCCAAGAAAGAACACGACCGAACTATGGCTACACCTTC. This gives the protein CASSQERTRPNYGYTF.

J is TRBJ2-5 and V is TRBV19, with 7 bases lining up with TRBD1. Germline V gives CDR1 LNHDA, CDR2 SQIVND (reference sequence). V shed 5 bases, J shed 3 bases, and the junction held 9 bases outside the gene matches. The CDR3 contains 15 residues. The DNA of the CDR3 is TGTGCCAGTAGTGGGTACAGGGGCGGAGAAGAGACCCAGTACTTC. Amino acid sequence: CASSGYRGGEETQYF.

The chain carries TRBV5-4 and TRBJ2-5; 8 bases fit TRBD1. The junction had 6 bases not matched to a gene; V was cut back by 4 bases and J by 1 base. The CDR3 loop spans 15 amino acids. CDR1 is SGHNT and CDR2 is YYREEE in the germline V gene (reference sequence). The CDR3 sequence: CASSAKTGVQETQYF. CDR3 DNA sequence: TGTGCCAGCAGCGCCAAGACAGGGGTCCAAGAGACCCAGTACTTC.

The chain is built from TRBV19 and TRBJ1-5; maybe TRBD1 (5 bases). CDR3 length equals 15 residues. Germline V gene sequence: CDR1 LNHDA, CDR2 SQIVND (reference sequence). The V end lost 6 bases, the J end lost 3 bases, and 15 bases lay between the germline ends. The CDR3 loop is CASSWGEVPNQPQHF. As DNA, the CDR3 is TGTGCCAGTAGCTGGGGGGAGGTCCCCAATCAGCCCCAGCATTTT.

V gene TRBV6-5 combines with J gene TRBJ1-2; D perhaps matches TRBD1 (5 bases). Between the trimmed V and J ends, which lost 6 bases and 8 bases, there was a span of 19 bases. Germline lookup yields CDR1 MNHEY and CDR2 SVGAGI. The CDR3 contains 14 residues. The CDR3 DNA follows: TGTGCCAGCAGCACCGAATGGAGGGGACTCGGCTACACCTTC. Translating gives CASSTEWRGLGYTF.

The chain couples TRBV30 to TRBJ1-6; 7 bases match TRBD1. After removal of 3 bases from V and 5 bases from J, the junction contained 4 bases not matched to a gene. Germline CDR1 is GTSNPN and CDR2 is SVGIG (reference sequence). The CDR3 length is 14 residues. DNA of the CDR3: TGTGCCTGGAGGGTGGGGACAGATAATTCACCCCTCCACTTT. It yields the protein CAWRVGTDNSPLHF.

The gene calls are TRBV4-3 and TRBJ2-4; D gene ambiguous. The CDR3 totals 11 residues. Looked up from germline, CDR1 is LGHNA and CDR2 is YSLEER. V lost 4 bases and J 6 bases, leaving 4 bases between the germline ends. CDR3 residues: CASSLRNIQYF. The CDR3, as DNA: TGCGCCAGCAGCCTCCGAAACATTCAGTACTTC.

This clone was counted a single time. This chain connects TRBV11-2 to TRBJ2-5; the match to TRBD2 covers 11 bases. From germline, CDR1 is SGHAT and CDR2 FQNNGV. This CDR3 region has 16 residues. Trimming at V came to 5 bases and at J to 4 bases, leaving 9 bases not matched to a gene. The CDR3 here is CASSPTVSGGGETQYF. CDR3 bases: TGTGCCAGCAGCCCCACTGTTAGCGGGGGGGGAGAGACCCAGTACTTC.

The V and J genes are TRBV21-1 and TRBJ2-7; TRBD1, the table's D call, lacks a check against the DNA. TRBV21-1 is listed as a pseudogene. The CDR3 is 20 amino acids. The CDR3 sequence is CASSTTRAGGEAASSYEQYV. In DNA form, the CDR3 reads TGTGCCAGCAGCACCACTCGGGCAGGGGGTGAGGCGGCCAGCTCCTACGAGCAGTACGTC.

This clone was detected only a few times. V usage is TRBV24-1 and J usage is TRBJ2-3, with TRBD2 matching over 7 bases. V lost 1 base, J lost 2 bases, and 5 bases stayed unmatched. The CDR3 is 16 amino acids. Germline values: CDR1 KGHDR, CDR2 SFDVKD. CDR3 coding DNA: TGTGCCACCAGTGATTTTGTGGGGGGGACCACAGATACGCAGTATTTT. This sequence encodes CATSDFVGGTTDTQYF.

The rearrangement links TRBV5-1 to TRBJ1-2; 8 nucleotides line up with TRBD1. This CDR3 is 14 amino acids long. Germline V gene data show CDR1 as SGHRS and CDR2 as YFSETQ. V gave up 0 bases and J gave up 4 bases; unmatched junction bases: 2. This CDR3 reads CASSLDGQGYGYTF. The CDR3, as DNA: TGCGCCAGCAGCTTGGACGGACAGGGCTATGGCTACACCTTC.

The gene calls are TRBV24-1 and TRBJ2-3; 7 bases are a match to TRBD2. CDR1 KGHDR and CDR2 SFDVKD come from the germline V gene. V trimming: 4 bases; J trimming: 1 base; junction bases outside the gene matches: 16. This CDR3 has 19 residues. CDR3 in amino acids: CATSEVRSGDYPGTDTQYF. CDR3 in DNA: TGTGCCACCAGTGAGGTGAGATCCGGGGACTACCCAGGCACAGATACGCAGTATTTT.

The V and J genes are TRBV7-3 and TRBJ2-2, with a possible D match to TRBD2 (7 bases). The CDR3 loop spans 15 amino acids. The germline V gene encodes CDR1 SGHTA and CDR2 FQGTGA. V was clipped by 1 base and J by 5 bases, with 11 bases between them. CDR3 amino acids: CASSLSGGSTGELFF. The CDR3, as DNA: TGTGCCAGCAGCTTAAGCGGGGGCTCGACCGGGGAGCTGTTTTTT.

The CDR3 is CASSFRDGNEKLFF. In DNA form, the CDR3 reads TGTGCCAGCAGCTTCCGGGACGGTAATGAAAAACTGTTTTTT. V is TRBV5-8 and J is TRBJ1-4; D is perhaps TRBD1 (5 bases). V lost 2 bases and J lost 4, with 9 bases in between. The CDR3 contains 14 residues. Germline CDR1 and CDR2: SGHTS and YDEGEE.

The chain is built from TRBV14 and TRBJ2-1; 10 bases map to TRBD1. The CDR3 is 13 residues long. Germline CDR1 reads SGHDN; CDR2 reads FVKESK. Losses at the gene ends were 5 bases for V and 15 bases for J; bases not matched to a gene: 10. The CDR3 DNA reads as TGTGCCAGCAGCAATCAAGGACAGGGGGTGCCGTTCTTC. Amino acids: CASSNQGQGVPFF.